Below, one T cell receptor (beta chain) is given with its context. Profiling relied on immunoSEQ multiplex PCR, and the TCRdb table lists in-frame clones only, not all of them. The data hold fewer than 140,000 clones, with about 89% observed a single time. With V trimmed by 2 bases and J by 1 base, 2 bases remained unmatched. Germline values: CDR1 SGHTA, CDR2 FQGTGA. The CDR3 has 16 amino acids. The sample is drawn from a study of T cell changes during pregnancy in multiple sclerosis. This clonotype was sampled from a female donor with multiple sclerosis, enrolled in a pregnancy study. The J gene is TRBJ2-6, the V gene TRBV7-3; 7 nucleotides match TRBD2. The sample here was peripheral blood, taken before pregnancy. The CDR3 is CASSLGGGSGANVLTF. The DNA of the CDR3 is TGTGCCAGCAGCTTAGGGGGAGGGTCTGGGGCCAACGTCCTGACTTTC.